Each of the 20 T cell receptor beta chains below was sequenced from the same sample in a study of T cell repertoires in cytomegalovirus infection. These receptors lack a known antigen. TCRdb re-analysed the reads in MiXCR, keeping a single row per CDR3 protein. Here the sample spans about 830,000 distinct CDR3 sequences, approximately 29% being singletons. The sequenced sample was cultured CD8+ T cells from PBMCs, obtained from culture after CMV antigen stimulation. Source of these receptors: a human donor in good health (CMV status not recorded). Some clones in this sample may be carry-over from other donors' samples.

The rearrangement links TRBV28 to TRBJ2-3; D remains ambiguous. The ends were cut back, 0 bases at V and 7 bases at J, with 14 bases in the middle. From germline, CDR1 is MDHEN and CDR2 SYDVKM. The CDR3 sequence is 15 residues long. The CDR3 is CASSLWASRRNTQYF. The CDR3, as DNA: TGTGCCAGCAGTTTATGGGCGAGTCGCAGGAATACGCAGTATTTT.

This clonotype was found a few times. This chain connects TRBV25-1 to TRBJ1-1; maybe TRBD1 (6 bases). The V end lost 1 base, the J end lost 0 bases, and 12 bases lay between the germline ends. The germline gives CDR1 MGHDK, CDR2 SYGVNS. The CDR3 covers 16 residues. CDR3 nucleotide sequence: TGTGCCAGCAGTGAATTCTCGGGGGACATGAACACTGAAGCTTTCTTT. Its translation is CASSEFSGDMNTEAFF.

This clonotype turned up a few times. The chain combines TRBV12-3 or TRBV12-4 with TRBJ1-4, with a tentative D call TRBD1 (5 bases). V was trimmed by 3 bases and J by 2 bases, leaving 13 bases between them. The CDR3 totals 16 residues. CDR3 coding DNA: TGTGCCAGCAGTTTTTCAACAGGCAGGACTAATGAAAAACTGTTTTTT. Amino acid sequence: CASSFSTGRTNEKLFF.

This sequence joins TRBV4-3 and TRBJ1-1; TRBD1 aligns across 7 bases. J lost 6 bases, V lost 0 bases, and 10 bases had no gene match. Germline loops: CDR1 LGHNA, CDR2 YSLEER. CDR3 length: 16 residues. CDR3 nucleotides: TGCGCCAGCAGCCAAGATCTTCCAGGGGGAAGATCTGAAGCTTTCTTT. Translating it yields CASSQDLPGGRSEAFF.

The chain combines TRBV15 with TRBJ2-7; TRBD1 aligns across 9 bases. Germline CDR1 reads LNHNV; CDR2 reads YYDKDF (reference sequence). The V and J ends lost 2 bases and 5 bases, in that order; junction bases with no gene match: 4. This CDR3 has 14 residues. Here the CDR3 DNA reads TGTGCCACCAGCAGAAACAGGGGGCTCGACGAGCAGTACTTC. Translated: CATSRNRGLDEQYF.

This clonotype showed up many times. The V and J genes are TRBV7-6 and TRBJ2-2, with TRBD1 identical over 8 bases. The CDR3 spans 16 residues. Trimming at V came to 5 bases and at J to 4 bases, leaving 9 bases not matched to a gene. Germline V CDR1 and CDR2: SGHVS, FNYEAQ. CDR3 DNA sequence: TGTGCCAGCAGCCCTCCGACAGGGGTGGGCACCGGGGAGCTGTTTTTT. This gives the protein CASSPPTGVGTGELFF. The whole variable domain, remainder taken from reference TRBV7-6 and TRBJ2-2, is GAGVSQSPRYKVTKRGQDVALRCDPISGHVSLYWYRQALGQGPEFLTYFNYEAQQDKSGLPNDRFSAERPEGSISTLTIQRTEQRDSAMYRCASSPPTGVGTGELFFGEGSRLTVL.

Only a few counts were recorded for this clonotype. The gene calls are TRBV7-9 and TRBJ2-5, with D unresolved. Germline values: CDR1 SEHNR, CDR2 FQNEAQ (reference sequence). There are 13 residues in the CDR3. V was cut by 3 bases and J by 1 base, with 6 bases left in between. The CDR3 spells CASSFNSQETQYF. The CDR3, as DNA: TGTGCCAGCAGCTTTAACAGCCAAGAGACCCAGTACTTC. The full variable domain, its missing parts supplied by reference TRBV7-9 and TRBJ2-5, is DTGVSQNPRHKITKRGQNVTFRCDPISEHNRLYWYRQTLGQGPEFLTYFQNEAQLEKSRLLSDRFSAERPKGSFSTLEIQRTEQGDSAMYLCASSFNSQETQYFGPGTRLLVL.

This clonotype was seen repeatedly, ten times or more. The chain joins TRBV7-2 to TRBJ2-3; 8 bases line up with TRBD2. Trimming at V came to 4 bases and at J to 5 bases, leaving 20 bases not matched to a gene. The CDR3 loop spans 19 amino acids. The germline V gene has CDR1 SGHTA and CDR2 FQGNSA. The DNA for the CDR3 is TGTGCCAGCAGCTCCCTAGCGGCCCCTCGGCGGGGGGCCCTAGATACGCAGTATTTT. This gives the protein CASSSLAAPRRGALDTQYF.

The genes are TRBV5-6 and TRBJ1-2, with TRBD1 matching 7 bases. Germline assignment: CDR1 SGHDT and CDR2 YYEEEE. The J segment lost 4 bases and the V segment lost 3 bases, leaving 12 bases of the junction unmatched. The CDR3 contains 16 residues. CDR3 loop: CASSWTGTAEFYGYTF. CDR3 bases: TGTGCCAGCAGCTGGACCGGGACAGCAGAATTCTATGGCTACACCTTC.

The V and J genes are TRBV12-3 or TRBV12-4 and TRBJ1-2; no firm D call. The ends were cut back, 3 bases at V and 2 bases at J, with 13 bases in the middle. The CDR3 is 15 residues long. The CDR3 sequence: CASSFSGYKNYGYTF. CDR3 nucleotide sequence: TGTGCCAGCAGTTTTTCAGGATATAAAAACTATGGCTACACCTTC.

The rearrangement uses TRBV3-1 and TRBJ1-1, with TRBD1 as a possible D gene (6 bases). Trimming took 3 bases from V and 11 from J, leaving 13 bases between them. This CDR3 contains 12 residues. Germline V gene sequence: CDR1 LGHDT, CDR2 YNNKEL (reference sequence). The chain's CDR3 is CASSHTQGFAFF. CDR3 nucleotide sequence: TGTGCCAGCAGCCACACTCAGGGGTTTGCTTTCTTT.

The CDR3 DNA reads as TGTGCCAGCAGTGAGTCCCCGACAGGCCGGTCACCCCTCCACTTT. It codes for CASSESPTGRSPLHF. The chain links TRBV2 to TRBJ1-6; possible D gene TRBD1, 6 bases. With 3 bases removed from V and 10 bases from J, the gap between germline ends came to 16 bases. CDR3 size: 15 residues. Germline CDR1 reads SNHLY; CDR2 reads FYNNEI.

This rearrangement joins TRBV6-2 or TRBV6-3 to TRBJ1-1; tentative D call: TRBD1 (5 bases). This CDR3 is 14 amino acids long. Trimming left V 0 bases short and J 5 bases short, with 10 bases between. Germline-derived CDR1 and CDR2 are MNHEY and SVGEGT. The CDR3 sequence: CASSYSEGWTEAFF. The DNA of the CDR3 is TGTGCCAGCAGTTACTCGGAGGGGTGGACTGAAGCTTTCTTT.

This clonotype was picked up a small number of times. This rearrangement joins TRBV6-1 to TRBJ2-5, with D perhaps being TRBD1 or TRBD2 (6 bases each). V lost 5 bases to trimming and J lost 5 bases, with 15 bases between them. Germline V gene data show CDR1 as MNHNS and CDR2 as SASEGT. The length of the CDR3 is 14 residues. The CDR3 nucleotides are TGTGCCAGCAGTTCTTTAGGAGGGGGGGAGACCCAGTACTTC. Encoded protein: CASSSLGGGETQYF.

This clonotype occurred many times. The chain has TRBV7-6 and TRBJ2-2; 11 nucleotides align to TRBD2. The V and J ends lost 4 bases and 3 bases, in that order; junction bases with no gene match: 13. Germline V gene sequence: CDR1 SGHVS, CDR2 FNYEAQ. This CDR3 contains 19 residues. The CDR3 DNA reads as TGTGCCAGCAGCTCAGACCAACTAGCGGGGGTATTCGACACCGGGGAGCTGTTTTTT. Translation: CASSSDQLAGVFDTGELFF.

CDR3 in DNA: TGCAGCGGTCGGGGGGGAAGCACAGATACGCAGTATTTT. This translates into CSGRGGSTDTQYF. The chain carries TRBV29-1 and TRBJ2-3; 8 positions match TRBD2. The germline V gene has CDR1 SQVTM and CDR2 ANQGSEA. This CDR3 spans 13 amino acids. J gave up 0 bases and V 7 bases, and 3 bases lay outside the gene matches.

V and J are TRBV19 and TRBJ2-2, with D uncertain. Trimming shortened V by 0 bases and J by 1 base, and 3 bases separated the two germline ends. The CDR3 covers 14 residues. Germline CDR1 is LNHDA and CDR2 is SQIVND (reference sequence). CDR3 nucleotides: TGTGCCAGTAGTATAGAGGTGAACACCGGGGAGCTGTTTTTT. Protein product: CASSIEVNTGELFF.

The sample holds many counts of this clonotype. This chain joins TRBV7-6 and TRBJ1-6, with 9 bases fitting TRBD1. V dropped 5 bases and J dropped 5; count of bases not matched to a gene: 10. Germline CDR1 SGHVS, CDR2 FNYEAQ. CDR3 length: 17 residues. CDR3 amino acids: CASSPRWTGDDNSPLHF. Written as DNA, the CDR3 is TGTGCCAGCAGCCCTAGGTGGACAGGGGACGATAATTCACCCCTCCACTTT.

This chain connects TRBV7-9 to TRBJ1-1; unclear D gene. Germline assignment: CDR1 SEHNR and CDR2 FQNEAQ (reference sequence). The CDR3 totals 13 residues. CDR3 in DNA: TGTGGGCAAGAAGGGTTAATGAACACTGAAGCTTTCTTT. Protein product: CGQEGLMNTEAFF.

Only a few counts were recorded for this clonotype. The J gene is TRBJ2-7, the V gene TRBV6-6, with D tentatively TRBD2 (5 bases). Trimming stripped 8 bases from V and 3 bases from J, with 11 bases between. In germline, CDR1 is MNHNY, CDR2 SVGAGI (reference sequence). CDR3 size: 12 residues. CDR3 bases: TGTGCCAGCGGAGGCTCCAACTACGAGCAGTACTTC. Residues: CASGGSNYEQYF.